Listed below are T cell receptor beta chains from one sample, sequenced in a study of T cell repertoires in cytomegalovirus infection. TCRdb reprocessed the reads with MiXCR, giving one entry per CDR3 protein. The table shows 150,000 to 190,000 distinct CDR3 sequences, with about a quarter occurring only once. Sequenced input: PBMCs. These receptor sequences come from a human donor in good health (CMV status not recorded). Some clones in this sample may be carry-over from other donors' samples. The CDR3 runs from the conserved cysteine through the conserved F or W. A D gene is named only where the DNA matches it firmly. A clone size is listed for some rows: how often the clone was seen (once, few, many), or a class if it is expanded.

d_call,v_call,j_call,clone_size,cdr3_nt,cdr3_aa
-,TRBV12-3/TRBV12-4,TRBJ1-2,few,TGTGCCAGCAGTTCCCTTGGACAGTCATATGGCTACACCTTC,CASSSLGQSYGYTF
TRBD2,TRBV19,TRBJ2-5,-,TGTGCCAGCCACGGGACGGGAGGGGTCCAAGAGACCCAGTACTTC,CASHGTGGVQETQYF
TRBD2,TRBV9,TRBJ2-7,-,TGTGCCAGCAGCCACCGGGACTACGGCTACGAGCAGTACTTC,CASSHRDYGYEQYF
TRBD1,TRBV19,TRBJ2-7,few,TGTGCCAGTCAGGGACAGTTCCACGAGCAGTACTTC,CASQGQFHEQYF
TRBD2,TRBV11-1,TRBJ2-1,-,TGTGCCAGCGCCGGGACTAGCGGCTTGAATGAGCAGTTCTTC,CASAGTSGLNEQFF
TRBD2,TRBV28,TRBJ2-7,-,TGTGCCAGCAGTATCCTAGCGGGAGCTTACGAGCAGTACTTC,CASSILAGAYEQYF
-,TRBV28,TRBJ1-2,-,TGTGCCAGCAGCAGGGACGGAGTACCTTATGGCTACACCTTC,CASSRDGVPYGYTF
-,TRBV14,TRBJ1-2,-,TGTGCCAGCAGCAACATCAGGGTCCCTATGGGCTACACCTTC,CASSNIRVPMGYTF
TRBD2,TRBV28,TRBJ2-5,few,TGTGCCAGCAGCGGGACTAGCGGACCCGCATGGGAGACCCAGTACTTC,CASSGTSGPAWETQYF
-,TRBV19,TRBJ2-1,-,TGTGCCAGTAGTGAGGGGGACACCTCGAGAGAGCAGTTCTTC,CASSEGDTSREQFF
TRBD1,TRBV18,TRBJ2-3,-,TGTGCCAGCTCACCACTACCAGGGGGAATCACAGATACGCAGTATTTT,CASSPLPGGITDTQYF
-,TRBV12-3/TRBV12-4,TRBJ2-3,-,TGTGCCAGCAGGTACCGGGACACCTCAGATACGCAGTATTTT,CASRYRDTSDTQYF
-,TRBV29-1,TRBJ1-2,-,TGCAGCGTTGAATACGGTTGGGGTTCAACCCATGGCTACACCTTC,CSVEYGWGSTHGYTF
TRBD1,TRBV6-1,TRBJ1-1,many,TGTGCCAGCAGGGACAGGGGAACCATGAACACTGAAGCTTTCTTT,CASRDRGTMNTEAFF
-,TRBV11-1,TRBJ1-2,few,TGTGCCAGCAGCCCTTACACCTTC,CASSPYTF
TRBD1,TRBV7-9,TRBJ2-1,few,TGTGCCAGCAGTTCAGACCCCGGGACAGCCTACAATGAGCAGTTCTTC,CASSSDPGTAYNEQFF
-,TRBV28,TRBJ2-5,-,TGTGCCACCCTGACCATGGCGTCCGGGGAGACCCAGTACTTC,CATLTMASGETQYF
-,TRBV7-6,TRBJ2-7,-,TGTGGCAGCAGCCGCAGTGGTGGGAACGAGCAGTACTTC,CGSSRSGGNEQYF
-,TRBV28,TRBJ1-5,-,TGTGCCACCCTACAGGGTTGGAGCAATCAGCCCCAGCATTTT,CATLQGWSNQPQHF
-,TRBV3-1,TRBJ2-2,-,TGTGCCAGCAGCCAAAGCCAGGGCACTGGGGAGCTGTTTTTT,CASSQSQGTGELFF
-,TRBV6-5,TRBJ2-7,few,TGTGCCAGCAGTTACTCCCGGGGATACGAGCAGTACTTC,CASSYSRGYEQYF
TRBD2,TRBV12-3/TRBV12-4,TRBJ2-1,few,TGTGCCAGCAGTTTTGGCAGCGGGGTGGGAGTCGACAATGAGCAGTTCTTC,CASSFGSGVGVDNEQFF
-,TRBV7-2,TRBJ2-6,many,TGTGCCAGCAGCTTATCTGTATCTGGGGCCAACGTCCTGACTTTC,CASSLSVSGANVLTF
TRBD1,TRBV19,TRBJ1-1,-,TGTGCCAGTCGAGCCCCATTCCAGGGGGCGGTTGTAAGGAACACTGAAGCTTTCTTT,CASRAPFQGAVVRNTEAFF
TRBD1,TRBV10-3,TRBJ2-7,few,TGTGCCATCAGTGAAGGGGGCTCTATTTACGAGCAGTACTTC,CAISEGGSIYEQYF
TRBD1,TRBV2,TRBJ2-3,many,TGTGCCAGCAGTCGTGGACAGGACACAGATACGCAGTATTTT,CASSRGQDTDTQYF
TRBD1,TRBV20-1,TRBJ1-2,few,TGCAGTGCTAGAGTGGGACAGGGGGCTCTCTATGGCTACACCTTC,CSARVGQGALYGYTF
-,TRBV3-1,TRBJ2-1,-,TGTGCCAGCAGCCAAGATCGAGGGAAGAATGAGCAGTTCTTC,CASSQDRGKNEQFF
-,TRBV4-2,TRBJ2-1,-,TGTGCCAGCAGCCAAGAGGAGACGCTTAATGGGGCCTACAATGAGCAGTTCTTC,CASSQEETLNGAYNEQFF
TRBD2,TRBV28,TRBJ2-5,few,TGTGCCAGCGGCCCGGGGGGTCGGGAGACCCAGTACTTC,CASGPGGRETQYF
-,TRBV9,TRBJ2-1,-,TGTGCCAGCAGCGCCAGAGAGGGCTCCTACAATGAGCAGTTCTTC,CASSAREGSYNEQFF
-,TRBV2,TRBJ1-1,-,TGTGCCAGCAGTGAAGAGGCGAACACTGAAGCTTTCTTT,CASSEEANTEAFF
-,TRBV5-8,TRBJ2-1,-,TGTGCCAGCAGCTTGGCGCGGTACAATGAGCAGTTCTTC,CASSLARYNEQFF
TRBD1,TRBV28,TRBJ1-5,-,TGTGCCAGCAGTTTCGGGGACAGGTGGGCAGGTCAGCCCCAGCATTTT,CASSFGDRWAGQPQHF
-,TRBV4-1,TRBJ1-2,-,TGCGCCAGCAGCCAGGCCGGGACTCAGTATGGCTACACCTTC,CASSQAGTQYGYTF
TRBD2,TRBV6-2/TRBV6-3,TRBJ2-1,-,TGTGCCAGCAGTCCTAGCGGGAGAAGCTACAATGAGCAGTTCTTC,CASSPSGRSYNEQFF
-,TRBV28,TRBJ2-2,-,TGTGCCAGCAGTTCCCAAGCCACAGTTCTCAACACCGGGGAGCTGTTTTTT,CASSSQATVLNTGELFF
TRBD2,TRBV11-2,TRBJ2-1,-,TGTGCCAGCAGCACTAGCGTAATTTCCTACAATGAGCAGTTCTTC,CASSTSVISYNEQFF
-,TRBV25-1,TRBJ2-1,-,TGTGCCAGCAGTGTTTCACAGTTGGGGAAGAATGAGCAGTTCTTC,CASSVSQLGKNEQFF
TRBD1,TRBV6-2/TRBV6-3,TRBJ2-2,few,TGTGCCAGCAGTTCCCGCGACAGGGGGTTGAACACCGGGGAGCTGTTTTTT,CASSSRDRGLNTGELFF